This T cell receptor (beta chain) was identified in a study of immune characterization of retroperitoneal liposarcoma. TCRdb fed the PCR reads into MiXCR, producing one record per CDR3 protein. The table records 2,000 to 3,000 distinct CDR3 sequences, 37% of them present only once. Trimming left V 8 bases short and J 5 bases short, with 8 bases between. This CDR3 is built from 11 residues. Germline CDR1 and CDR2: MNHEY and SMNVEV (reference sequence). This receptor was taken from a male donor with retroperitoneal liposarcoma. The V and J genes are TRBV27 and TRBJ2-3; no firm D call. The specimen was tumor tissue. The CDR3 spells CASWFGDTQYF. The DNA of the CDR3 is TGTGCCAGCTGGTTCGGAGATACGCAGTATTTT.